This T cell receptor (beta chain) was recovered during a study of neurological immune-mediated disorders. V shed 3 bases, J shed 8 bases, and the junction held 12 bases outside the gene matches. CDR3 length: 17 residues. Germline lookup yields CDR1 MGHDK and CDR2 SYGVNS. This clonotype was observed at least ten times. The making of cDNA relied on 5'RACE with 10-nucleotide random UMIs. TCRdb redid the calling of the 5' RACE reads with MiXCR, one entry per CDR3 protein. The sample has tens of thousands of distinct CDR3 sequences, around 6.2% seen once; the top ten hold around 41%. V is TRBV25-1 and J is TRBJ2-2, with 10 bases fitting TRBD2. Sequencing was carried out using CD8+ T cells from blood. This receptor was identified in a man aged 18-30 years in good health. In DNA, the CDR3 is TGTGCCAGCAGTGATTTCGGGACTAGCGAAAGGTTTGGGGAGCTGTTTTTT. Encoded protein: CASSDFGTSERFGELFF.